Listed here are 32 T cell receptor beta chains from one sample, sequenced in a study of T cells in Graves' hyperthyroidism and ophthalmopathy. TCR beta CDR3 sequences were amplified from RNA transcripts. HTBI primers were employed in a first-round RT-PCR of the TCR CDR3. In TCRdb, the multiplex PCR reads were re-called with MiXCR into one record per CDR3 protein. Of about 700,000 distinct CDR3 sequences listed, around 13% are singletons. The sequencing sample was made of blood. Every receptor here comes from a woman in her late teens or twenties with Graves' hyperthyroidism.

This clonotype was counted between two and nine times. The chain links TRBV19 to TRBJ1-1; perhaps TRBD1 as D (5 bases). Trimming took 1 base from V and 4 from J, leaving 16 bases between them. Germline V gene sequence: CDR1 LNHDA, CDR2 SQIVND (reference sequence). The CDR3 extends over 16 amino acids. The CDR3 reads CASSIGYSGGGTEAFF. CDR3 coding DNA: TGTGCCAGTAGTATAGGGTACTCCGGGGGAGGCACTGAAGCTTTCTTT.

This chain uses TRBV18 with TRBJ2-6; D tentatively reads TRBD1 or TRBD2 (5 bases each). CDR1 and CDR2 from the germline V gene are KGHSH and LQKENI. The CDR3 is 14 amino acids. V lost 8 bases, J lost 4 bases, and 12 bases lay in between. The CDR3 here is CASSPGTGANVLTF. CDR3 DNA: TGTGCCAGCAGCCCAGGGACGGGGGCCAACGTCCTGACTTTC.

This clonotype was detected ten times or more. The CDR3 is CASQISGEINYGYTF. CDR3 nucleotide sequence: TGTGCCAGCCAAATCTCCGGGGAGATCAACTATGGCTACACCTTC. The chain combines TRBV4-2 with TRBJ1-2; D call uncertain. Trimming removed 8 bases from V and 2 bases from J, with 18 bases in between. The CDR3 loop spans 15 amino acids. Germline CDR1 reads LGHNA; CDR2 reads YNFKEQ.

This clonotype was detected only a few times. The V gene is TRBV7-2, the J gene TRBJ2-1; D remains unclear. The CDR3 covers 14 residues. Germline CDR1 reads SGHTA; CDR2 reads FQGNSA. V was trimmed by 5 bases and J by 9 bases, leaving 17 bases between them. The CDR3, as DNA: TGTGCCAGCAGCCCTTCCCGACTCATACCTGAGCAGTTCTTC. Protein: CASSPSRLIPEQFF.

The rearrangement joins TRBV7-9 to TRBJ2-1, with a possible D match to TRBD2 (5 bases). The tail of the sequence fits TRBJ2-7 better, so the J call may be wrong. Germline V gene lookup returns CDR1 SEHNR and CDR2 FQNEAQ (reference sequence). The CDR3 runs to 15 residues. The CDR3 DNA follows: TGTGCCAGCTCAGACGGGGTTGACCGCGACAATGAGCAGTACTTC. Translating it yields CASSDGVDRDNEQYF.

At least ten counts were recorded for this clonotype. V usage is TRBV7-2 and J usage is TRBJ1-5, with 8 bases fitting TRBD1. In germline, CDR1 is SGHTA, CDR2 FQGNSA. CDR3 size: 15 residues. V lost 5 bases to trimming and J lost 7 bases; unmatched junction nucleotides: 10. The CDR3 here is CASSPRTGIGQPQHF. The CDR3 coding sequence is TGTGCCAGCAGCCCTCGGACAGGGATTGGGCAGCCCCAGCATTTT.

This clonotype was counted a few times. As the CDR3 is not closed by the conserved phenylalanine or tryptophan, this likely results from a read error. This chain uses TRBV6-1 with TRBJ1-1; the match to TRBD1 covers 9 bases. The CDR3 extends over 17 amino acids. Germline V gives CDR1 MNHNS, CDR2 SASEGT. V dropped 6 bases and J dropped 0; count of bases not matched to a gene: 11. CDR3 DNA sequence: TGTGCCAGCAGACCCGAGGGACAGGGTGACATGAACACTGAAGCTTTCCTT. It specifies CASRPEGQGDMNTEAFL.

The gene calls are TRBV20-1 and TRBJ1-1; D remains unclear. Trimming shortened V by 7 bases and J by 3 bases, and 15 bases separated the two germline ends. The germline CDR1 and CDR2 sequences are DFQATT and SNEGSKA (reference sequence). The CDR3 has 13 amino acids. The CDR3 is CSGKGPRDTEAFF. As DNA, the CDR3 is TGCAGTGGTAAGGGCCCTCGGGACACTGAAGCTTTCTTT.

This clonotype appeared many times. The CDR3, as DNA: TGTGCCAGCAGGGGATTCGCGTATGAGCAGTTCTTC. It specifies CASRGFAYEQFF. The gene calls are TRBV2 and TRBJ2-1; the D is unclear. The germline V gene encodes CDR1 SNHLY and CDR2 FYNNEI. Trimming stripped 6 bases from V and 8 bases from J, with 11 bases between. This CDR3 region has 12 residues. Variable domain in full (rest from reference TRBV2 and TRBJ2-1): EPEVTQTPSHQVTQMGQEVILRCVPISNHLYFYWYRQILGQKVEFLVSFYNNEISEKSEIFDDQFSVERPDGSNFTLKIRSTKLEDSAMYFCASRGFAYEQFFGPGTRLTVL.

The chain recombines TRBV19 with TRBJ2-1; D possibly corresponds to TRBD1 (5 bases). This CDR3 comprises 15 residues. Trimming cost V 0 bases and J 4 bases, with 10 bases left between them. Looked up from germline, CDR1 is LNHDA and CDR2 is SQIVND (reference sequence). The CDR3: CASSIEGQEYNEQFF. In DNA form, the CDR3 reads TGTGCCAGTAGTATAGAGGGGCAGGAGTACAATGAGCAGTTCTTC.

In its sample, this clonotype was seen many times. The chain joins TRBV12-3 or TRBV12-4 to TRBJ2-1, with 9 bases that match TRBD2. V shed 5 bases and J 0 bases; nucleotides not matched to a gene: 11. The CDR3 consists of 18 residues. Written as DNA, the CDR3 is TGTGCCAGCAGTACCCGACTAGCGGAGGGCCGCTCCTACAATGAGCAGTTCTTC. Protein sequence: CASSTRLAEGRSYNEQFF.

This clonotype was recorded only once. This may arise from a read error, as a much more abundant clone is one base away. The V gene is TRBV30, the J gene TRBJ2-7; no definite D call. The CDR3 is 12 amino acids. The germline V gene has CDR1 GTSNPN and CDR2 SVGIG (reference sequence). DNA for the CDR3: TGTGCCTGGGGTGTCTCCCTCTACGAGCAGTACTTC. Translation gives CAWGVSLYEQYF.

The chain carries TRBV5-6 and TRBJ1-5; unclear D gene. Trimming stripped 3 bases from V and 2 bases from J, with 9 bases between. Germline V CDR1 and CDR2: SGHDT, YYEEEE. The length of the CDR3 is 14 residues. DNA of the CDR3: TGTGCCAGCAGCTCGGGGTCCGGCAATCAGCCCCAGCATTTT. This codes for CASSSGSGNQPQHF.

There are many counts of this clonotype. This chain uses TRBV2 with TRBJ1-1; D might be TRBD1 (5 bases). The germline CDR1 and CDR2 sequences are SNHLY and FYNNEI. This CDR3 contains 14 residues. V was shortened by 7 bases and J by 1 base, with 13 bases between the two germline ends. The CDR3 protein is CASKQAGGNTEAFF. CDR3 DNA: TGTGCCAGCAAGCAGGCGGGGGGGAACACTGAAGCTTTCTTT. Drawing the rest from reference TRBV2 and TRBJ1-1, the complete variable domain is EPEVTQTPSHQVTQMGQEVILRCVPISNHLYFYWYRQILGQKVEFLVSFYNNEISEKSEIFDDQFSVERPDGSNFTLKIRSTKLEDSAMYFCASKQAGGNTEAFFGQGTRLTVV.

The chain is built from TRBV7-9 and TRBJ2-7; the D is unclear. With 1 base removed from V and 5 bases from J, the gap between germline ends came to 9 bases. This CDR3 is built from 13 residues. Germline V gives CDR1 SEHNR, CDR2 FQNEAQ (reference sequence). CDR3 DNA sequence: TGTGCCAGCAGCTTAGGTGGGAAACACGAGCAGTACTTC. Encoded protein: CASSLGGKHEQYF.

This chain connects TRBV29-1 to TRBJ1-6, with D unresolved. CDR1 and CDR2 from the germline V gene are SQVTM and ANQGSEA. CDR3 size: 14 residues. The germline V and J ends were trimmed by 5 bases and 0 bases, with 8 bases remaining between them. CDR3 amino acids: CSVRITSYNSPLHF. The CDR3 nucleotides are TGCAGCGTTCGCATTACCTCCTATAATTCACCCCTCCACTTT.

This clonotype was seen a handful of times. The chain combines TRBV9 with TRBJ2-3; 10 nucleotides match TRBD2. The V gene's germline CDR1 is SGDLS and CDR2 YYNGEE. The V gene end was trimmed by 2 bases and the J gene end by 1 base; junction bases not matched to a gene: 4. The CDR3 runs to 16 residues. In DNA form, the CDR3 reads TGTGCCAGCAGCGTCTTCGGGACTAGCGGCACAGATACGCAGTATTTT. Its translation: CASSVFGTSGTDTQYF.

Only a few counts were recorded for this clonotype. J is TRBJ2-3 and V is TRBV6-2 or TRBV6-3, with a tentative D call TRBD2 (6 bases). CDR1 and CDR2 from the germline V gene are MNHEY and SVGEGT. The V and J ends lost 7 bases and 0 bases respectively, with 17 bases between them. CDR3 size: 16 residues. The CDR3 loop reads CASTQGGGPSTDTQYF. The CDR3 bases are TGTGCCAGCACCCAGGGAGGCGGGCCGAGCACAGATACGCAGTATTTT.

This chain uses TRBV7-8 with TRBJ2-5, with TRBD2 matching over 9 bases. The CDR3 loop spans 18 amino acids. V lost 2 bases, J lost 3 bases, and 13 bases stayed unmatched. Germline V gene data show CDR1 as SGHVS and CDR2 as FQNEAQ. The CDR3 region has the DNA TGTGCCAGCAGCTTATTTCTAAGGCTAGCGGGATCCGAAGAGACCCAGTACTTC. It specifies CASSLFLRLAGSEETQYF.

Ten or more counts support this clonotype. CDR3 coding DNA: TGTGCCAGCAGTCCCGGGACTATTACCTACAATGAGCAGTTCTTC. It specifies CASSPGTITYNEQFF. The rearrangement joins TRBV6-2 or TRBV6-3 to TRBJ2-1; 7 nucleotides agree with TRBD2. Germline V gene sequence: CDR1 MNHEY, CDR2 SVGEGT. The CDR3 has 15 residues. With V trimmed by 5 bases and J by 2 bases, 6 bases remained unmatched.

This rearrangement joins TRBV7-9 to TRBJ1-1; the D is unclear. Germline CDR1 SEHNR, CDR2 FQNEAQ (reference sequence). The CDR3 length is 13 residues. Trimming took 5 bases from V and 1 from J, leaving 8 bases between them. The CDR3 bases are TGTGCCAGCAGCGAACTTAGGAACACTGAAGCTTTCTTT. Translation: CASSELRNTEAFF. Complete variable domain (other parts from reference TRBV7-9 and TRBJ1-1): DTGVSQNPRHKITKRGQNVTFRCDPISEHNRLYWYRQTLGQGPEFLTYFQNEAQLEKSRLLSDRFSAERPKGSFSTLEIQRTEQGDSAMYLCASSELRNTEAFFGQGTRLTVV.

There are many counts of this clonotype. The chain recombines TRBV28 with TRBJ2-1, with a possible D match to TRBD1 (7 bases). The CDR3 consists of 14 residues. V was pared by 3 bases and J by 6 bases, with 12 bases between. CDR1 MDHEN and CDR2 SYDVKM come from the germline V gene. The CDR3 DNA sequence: TGTGCCAGCAGTTTGATGCAGGGGGGCAATGAGCAGTTCTTC. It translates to CASSLMQGGNEQFF.

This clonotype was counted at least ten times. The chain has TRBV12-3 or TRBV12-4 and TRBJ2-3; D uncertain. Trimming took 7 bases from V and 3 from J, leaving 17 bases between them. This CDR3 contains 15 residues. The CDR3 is CASMIMVDGTDTQYF. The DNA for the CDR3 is TGTGCCAGCATGATAATGGTGGACGGGACAGATACGCAGTATTTT.

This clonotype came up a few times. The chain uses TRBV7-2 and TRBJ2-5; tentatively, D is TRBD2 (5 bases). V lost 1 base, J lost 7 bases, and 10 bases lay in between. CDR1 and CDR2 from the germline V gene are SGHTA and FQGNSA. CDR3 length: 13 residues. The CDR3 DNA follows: TGTGCCAGCAGCTTAGGGGAGTTGGTGACCCAGTACTTC. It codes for CASSLGELVTQYF.

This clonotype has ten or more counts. The CDR3 sequence: CASSLGTATEAFF. The CDR3 coding sequence is TGTGCCAGCAGCTTAGGGACAGCCACTGAAGCTTTCTTT. The genes are TRBV7-9 and TRBJ1-1; D is possibly TRBD1 (6 bases). The CDR3 is 13 amino acids. Germline V gene sequence: CDR1 SEHNR, CDR2 FQNEAQ (reference sequence). Deletions cut 1 base from V and 4 bases from J, with 7 bases between.

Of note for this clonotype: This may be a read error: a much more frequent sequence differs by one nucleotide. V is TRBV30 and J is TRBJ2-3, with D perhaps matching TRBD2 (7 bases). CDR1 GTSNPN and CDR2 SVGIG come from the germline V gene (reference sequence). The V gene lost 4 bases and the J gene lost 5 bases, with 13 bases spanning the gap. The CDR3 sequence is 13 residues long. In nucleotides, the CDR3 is TGTGCCTGGACTAGGGGGAGGGTAGATACGCAGTATTTT. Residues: CAWTRGRVDTQYF.

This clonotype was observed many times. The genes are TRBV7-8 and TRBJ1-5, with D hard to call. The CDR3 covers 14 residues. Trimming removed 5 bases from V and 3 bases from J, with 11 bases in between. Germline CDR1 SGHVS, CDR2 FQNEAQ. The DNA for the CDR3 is TGTGCCAGCAGCGTTACACCGTTCAATCAGCCCCAGCATTTT. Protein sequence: CASSVTPFNQPQHF.

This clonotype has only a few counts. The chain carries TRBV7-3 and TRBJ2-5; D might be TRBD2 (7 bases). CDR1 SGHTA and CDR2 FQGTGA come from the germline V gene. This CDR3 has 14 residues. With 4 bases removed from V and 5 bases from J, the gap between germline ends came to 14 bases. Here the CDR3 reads CASSWGGGRETQYF. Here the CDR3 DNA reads TGTGCCAGCAGCTGGGGGGGGGGCCGCGAGACCCAGTACTTC.

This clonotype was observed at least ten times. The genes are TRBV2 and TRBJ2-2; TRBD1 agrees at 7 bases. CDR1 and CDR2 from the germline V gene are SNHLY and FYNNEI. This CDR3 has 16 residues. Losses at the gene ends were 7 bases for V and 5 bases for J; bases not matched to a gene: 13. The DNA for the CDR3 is TGTGCCAGCACCCTTCAGCGACAGGGACGGACCGGGGAGCTGTTTTTT. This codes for CASTLQRQGRTGELFF.

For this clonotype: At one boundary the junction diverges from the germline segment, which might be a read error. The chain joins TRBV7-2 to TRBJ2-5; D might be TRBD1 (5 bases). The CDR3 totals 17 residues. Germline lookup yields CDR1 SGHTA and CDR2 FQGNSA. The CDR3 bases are TGCGCCAGCAGCCAAGGGATCGACAGAGTTGGTCAAGAGACCCAGTACTTC. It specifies CASSQGIDRVGQETQYF.

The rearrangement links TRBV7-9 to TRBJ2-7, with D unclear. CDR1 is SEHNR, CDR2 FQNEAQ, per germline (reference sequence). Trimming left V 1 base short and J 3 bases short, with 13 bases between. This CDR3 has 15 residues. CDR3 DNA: TGTGCCAGCAGCTTAGGCCAGAGTCTCCTCTACGAGCAGTACTTC. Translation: CASSLGQSLLYEQYF.

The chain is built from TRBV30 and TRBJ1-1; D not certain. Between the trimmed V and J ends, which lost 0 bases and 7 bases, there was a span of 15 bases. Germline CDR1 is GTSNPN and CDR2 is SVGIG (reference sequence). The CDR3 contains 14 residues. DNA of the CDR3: TGTGCCTGGAGTGTGGCAATGGGAATCGATGAAGCTTTCTTT. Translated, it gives CAWSVAMGIDEAFF.